These 18 T cell receptor beta chains were all obtained from the same sample, sequenced in a study of cytomegalovirus exposure and HLA in healthy donors. The repertoire was sequenced with immunoSEQ multiplex PCR; TCRdb's copy has only in-frame clones and lacks some. Seen here are under 200,000 clones, 86% observed once, and the top ten hold around 2.1%. The sequencing sample was made of PBMCs. The receptors derive from a woman aged 18-30 years in good health and CMV-seronegative.

The chain is built from TRBV7-2 and TRBJ2-7, with D hard to call. The germline CDR1 and CDR2 sequences are SGHTA and FQGNSA. Deletions cut 5 bases from V and 3 bases from J, with 5 bases between. The CDR3 runs to 11 residues. In nucleotides, the CDR3 is TGTGCCAGCAGCCAAATCTACGAGCAGTACTTC. Amino acid sequence: CASSQIYEQYF.

The rearrangement joins TRBV4-3 to TRBJ1-4, with no clear D. Trimming left V 0 bases short and J 7 bases short, with 15 bases between. The germline V gene has CDR1 LGHNA and CDR2 YSLEER. The CDR3 totals 16 residues. The CDR3: CASSQELWPLPEKLFF. In DNA form, the CDR3 reads TGCGCCAGCAGCCAAGAATTATGGCCGTTACCTGAAAAACTGTTTTTT.

The rearrangement joins TRBV19 to TRBJ1-1, with a weak D call TRBD1 (6 bases). This CDR3 has 14 residues. The V and J ends lost 5 bases and 7 bases respectively, with 17 bases between them. Per the germline V gene, CDR1 is LNHDA and CDR2 is SQIVND (reference sequence). This chain's CDR3 is CASSPTGQVDEAFF. The CDR3 region has the DNA TGTGCCAGTAGTCCAACGGGACAAGTGGATGAAGCTTTCTTT.

In regard to this clone: This same CDR3 is encoded by further DNA sequences in the sample. The V gene is TRBV5-4, the J gene TRBJ1-2; 7 bases are a match to TRBD1. Germline V CDR1 and CDR2: SGHNT, YYREEE (reference sequence). The J segment lost 0 bases and the V segment lost 2 bases, leaving 1 base of the junction unmatched. This CDR3 region has 14 residues. CDR3 in amino acids: CASSLGQANYGYTF. As DNA, the CDR3 is TGTGCCAGCAGCTTAGGACAGGCTAACTATGGCTACACCTTC.

The chain carries TRBV5-6 and TRBJ2-1; 14 bases agree with TRBD2. This CDR3 region has 16 residues. Germline trimming cut 1 base from V and 7 bases from J; bases unmatched to any gene: 4. Germline V CDR1 and CDR2: SGHDT, YYEEEE. The CDR3 loop is CASSLWGLAGANEQFF. CDR3 sequence (DNA): TGTGCCAGCAGCTTGTGGGGACTAGCGGGAGCGAATGAGCAGTTCTTC.

The chain joins TRBV27 to TRBJ1-5; unclear D gene. The CDR3 sequence is 14 residues long. V lost 3 bases, J lost 2 bases, and 8 bases lay in between. From germline, CDR1 is MNHEY and CDR2 SMNVEV (reference sequence). CDR3 nucleotide sequence: TGTGCCAGCAGTTTTTCGAGCGGCAATCAGCCCCAGCATTTT. Its protein product is CASSFSSGNQPQHF.

The CDR3: CATPGQGAPESGYTF. In nucleotides, the CDR3 is TGCGCCACACCGGGACAGGGTGCTCCGGAGAGTGGCTACACCTTC. The chain has TRBV10-1 and TRBJ1-2, with 9 bases matching TRBD1. The CDR3 loop spans 15 amino acids. Trimming at V came to 10 bases and at J to 7 bases, leaving 16 bases not matched to a gene. CDR1 is WNHNN, CDR2 SYGVQD, per germline (reference sequence).

The chain recombines TRBV7-9 with TRBJ1-2, with a tentative D call TRBD1 (5 bases). Germline V gene data show CDR1 as SEHNR and CDR2 as FQNEAQ (reference sequence). This CDR3 spans 16 amino acids. Trimming removed 5 bases at V and 5 bases at J, with 21 bases between. CDR3 nucleotide sequence: TGTGCCAGCAGCCCTCCGGTCGGGACTGACCGATATGGCTACACCTTC. It translates to CASSPPVGTDRYGYTF.

The gene calls are TRBV18 and TRBJ1-1; the match to TRBD1 covers 8 bases. The CDR3 runs to 16 residues. J was trimmed by 4 bases and V by 3 bases; bases with no gene match: 10. The germline CDR1 and CDR2 sequences are KGHSH and LQKENI. CDR3 DNA sequence: TGTGCCAGCTCACCTCAGACAGGGGCCCAGGGCACTGAAGCTTTCTTT. Its protein is CASSPQTGAQGTEAFF.

CDR3 sequence: CATSRVGQGKDEQFF. The CDR3 DNA reads as TGTGCCACCAGCAGAGTGGGACAGGGGAAGGATGAGCAGTTCTTC. V and J are TRBV15 and TRBJ2-1; 10 nucleotides align to TRBD1. Germline CDR1 LNHNV, CDR2 YYDKDF (reference sequence). CDR3 length: 15 residues. Germline trimming cut 1 base from V and 8 bases from J; bases unmatched to any gene: 5.

As DNA, the CDR3 is TGCGCCAGCAGCCAAGAAGTGATCCCGACAGAGCTAAACACCATATATTTT. Its protein product is CASSQEVIPTELNTIYF. The rearrangement joins TRBV4-3 to TRBJ1-3, with D maybe TRBD1 (5 bases). Germline CDR1 and CDR2: LGHNA and YSLEER. The CDR3 spans 17 residues. The V gene lost 0 bases and the J gene lost 6 bases, with 18 bases spanning the gap.

J is TRBJ2-2 and V is TRBV6-5; D gene uncertain. The V end lost 4 bases, the J end lost 3 bases, and 12 bases lay between the germline ends. Germline-derived CDR1 and CDR2 are MNHEY and SVGAGI. This CDR3 contains 15 residues. The CDR3 DNA sequence: TGTGCCAGCAGTTTAGAGAGCTTCTACACCGGGGAGCTGTTTTTT. This codes for CASSLESFYTGELFF.

The genes are TRBV29-1 and TRBJ1-2, with D perhaps TRBD1 (5 bases). Germline V CDR1 and CDR2: SQVTM, ANQGSEA. This CDR3 contains 15 residues. V lost 7 bases and J lost 2, with 20 bases in between. CDR3 region: CSAKVGGWKNYGYTF. CDR3 in DNA: TGCAGCGCTAAAGTGGGGGGGTGGAAGAACTATGGCTACACCTTC.

This chain connects TRBV7-2 to TRBJ2-5, with unresolved D. The germline CDR1 and CDR2 sequences are SGHTA and FQGNSA. Deletions cut 5 bases from V and 4 bases from J, with 11 bases between. The CDR3 has 13 amino acids. CDR3 in DNA: TGTGCCAGCAGCAGAAGTCAGTTAGAGACCCAGTACTTC. Translation gives CASSRSQLETQYF.

The chain carries TRBV2 and TRBJ2-3, with 10 bases that match TRBD1. Germline CDR1 reads SNHLY; CDR2 reads FYNNEI. The CDR3 loop spans 15 amino acids. Germline trimming cut 4 bases from V and 1 base from J; bases unmatched to any gene: 2. The CDR3 coding sequence is TGTGCCAGCAGTGGACAGGGGGCACGCACAGATACGCAGTATTTT. Translation gives CASSGQGARTDTQYF.

The chain combines TRBV5-6 with TRBJ1-3; D not certain. CDR1 SGHDT and CDR2 YYEEEE come from the germline V gene. The germline V and J ends were trimmed by 2 bases and 0 bases, with 9 bases remaining between them. This CDR3 contains 15 residues. Here the CDR3 reads CASSFSVRSGNTIYF. The CDR3 DNA reads TGTGCCAGCAGCTTTTCGGTCCGCTCTGGAAACACCATATATTTT.

V gene TRBV6-4 combines with J gene TRBJ2-3; 8 bases agree with TRBD2. V dropped 0 bases and J dropped 1; count of bases not matched to a gene: 0. This CDR3 comprises 15 residues. Germline V gene lookup returns CDR1 MRHNA and CDR2 SNTAGT. This CDR3 is CASSDSRGGTDTQYF. In nucleotides, the CDR3 is TGTGCCAGCAGTGACTCGCGGGGGGGCACAGATACGCAGTATTTT.

The chain uses TRBV10-3 and TRBJ2-7, with D uncertain. This CDR3 has 13 residues. The V gene lost 4 bases and the J gene lost 5 bases, with 12 bases spanning the gap. Germline lookup yields CDR1 ENHRY and CDR2 SYGVKD. CDR3 sequence: CAISGDLPHEQYF. The CDR3 coding sequence is TGTGCCATCAGTGGCGATCTCCCCCACGAGCAGTACTTC.